One sample yielded the 12 T cell receptor beta chains listed below, sequenced in a study of vaccination and CD4 T cells after COVID-19. Cultured CD4+ T-cell DNA underwent Oncomine TCR Beta short-read sequencing. TCRdb itself ran the PCR reads through MiXCR, one entry per CDR3 protein. The sample holds approximately 12,000 distinct CDR3 sequences, around 64% seen once. What these receptors recognize is not known. Treatment noted: 10-day PBMC culture with coronavirus spike peptide pools or control peptides (ViraFEST assay). Sequenced: CD4+ T cells from blood, cultured in vitro. Receptors were obtained from a human donor who had recovered from COVID-19.

This clonotype was recorded a few times. The CDR3 DNA sequence: TGTGCCAGCAGCCCCCGGCAGGTAGGGTACACTGAAGCTTTCTTT. It specifies CASSPRQVGYTEAFF. This sequence joins TRBV7-2 and TRBJ1-1; D remains unclear. Trimming removed 5 bases at V and 3 bases at J, with 16 bases between. This CDR3 spans 15 amino acids. CDR1 and CDR2 (germline): SGHTA, FQGNSA.

In its sample, this clonotype was seen once. V is TRBV27 and J is TRBJ2-7; D is uncertain. The CDR3 runs 11 residues. The germline CDR1 and CDR2 sequences are MNHEY and SMNVEV (reference sequence). Trimming left V 4 bases short and J 7 bases short, with 8 bases between. The CDR3 loop reads CASSSLREQYF. The CDR3 DNA follows: TGTGCCAGCAGTTCCCTGCGGGAGCAGTACTTC.

This chain uses TRBV6-1 with TRBJ1-5, with D tentatively TRBD1 (5 bases). CDR1 and CDR2 (germline): MNHNS, SASEGT. The CDR3 is made up of 11 amino acids. The CDR3 nucleotides read TGTACCACGGGGGTAAGAGGGCCCCAGCATTTT. The encoded protein is CTTGVRGPQHF.

The chain uses TRBV19 and TRBJ2-7; TRBD1 matches at 8 bases. This CDR3 has 14 amino acids. CDR1 and CDR2 (germline): LNHDA, SQIVND (reference sequence). The V segment lost 2 bases and the J segment 5 bases; nucleotides outside the gene matches: 5. The CDR3 is CASSIRAGGHEQYF. In DNA, the CDR3 is TGTGCCAGTAGTATACGGGCAGGGGGCCACGAGCAGTACTTC.

The chain recombines TRBV11-1 with TRBJ1-6; 10 bases are a match to TRBD1. CDR1 is SGHAT and CDR2 is FQDESV in the germline V gene (reference sequence). CDR3 size: 15 residues. J was trimmed by 7 bases and V by 5 bases; bases with no gene match: 5. CDR3 loop: CASSARTGGNSPLHF. DNA for the CDR3: TGTGCCAGCAGCGCCAGGACAGGGGGGAATTCACCCCTCCACTTT.

The J gene is TRBJ2-7, the V gene TRBV7-2; D may be TRBD2 (6 bases). Germline V gene lookup returns CDR1 SGHTA and CDR2 FQGNSA. CDR3 length: 14 amino acids. V was shortened by 5 bases and J by 6 bases, with 17 bases between the two germline ends. The CDR3 spells CASSRDPAEGEQYF. In DNA form, the CDR3 reads TGTGCCAGCAGCCGAGACCCGGCGGAGGGCGAGCAGTACTTC.

The rearrangement joins TRBV20-1 to TRBJ2-1; 9 nucleotides match TRBD2. CDR1 and CDR2 (germline): DFQATT, SNEGSKA (reference sequence). The CDR3 is 12 amino acids. V shed 5 bases, J shed 5 bases, and the junction held 1 base outside the gene matches. CDR3 protein: CSARLADNEQFF. CDR3 sequence (DNA): TGCAGTGCTCGACTAGCGGACAATGAGCAGTTCTTC.

This clonotype has a handful of counts. The chain is built from TRBV20-1 and TRBJ1-6; D perhaps matches TRBD1 (5 bases). The V end lost 1 base, the J end lost 7 bases, and 11 bases lay between the germline ends. Germline V gene lookup returns CDR1 DFQATT and CDR2 SNEGSKA (reference sequence). This CDR3 is built from 14 residues. This CDR3 reads CSARGGRENSPLHF. The CDR3 nucleotides read TGCAGTGCTAGAGGGGGACGGGAAAATTCACCCCTCCACTTT.

The V gene is TRBV12-3 or TRBV12-4, the J gene TRBJ2-3, with D unclear. Deletions cut 2 bases from V and 0 bases from J, with 6 bases between. This CDR3 is 14 amino acids long. Here the CDR3 reads CASSLRHSTDTQYF. The CDR3 region has the DNA TGTGCCAGCAGTTTACGACACAGCACAGATACGCAGTATTTT.

The rearrangement uses TRBV6-1 and TRBJ2-3; a weak D match, TRBD1 (6 bases). The CDR3 contains 13 residues. The germline V and J ends were trimmed by 8 bases and 0 bases, with 9 bases remaining between them. Germline-derived CDR1 and CDR2 are MNHNS and SASEGT. The DNA of the CDR3 is TGTGCCAGCCGGACAGTTAGCACAGATACGCAGTATTTT. Translated: CASRTVSTDTQYF.

The chain is built from TRBV27 and TRBJ2-7, with D perhaps TRBD1 or TRBD2 (5 bases each). CDR3 length: 12 residues. Trimming shortened V by 3 bases and J by 5 bases, and 8 bases separated the two germline ends. The germline V gene has CDR1 MNHEY and CDR2 SMNVEV (reference sequence). The CDR3: CASSFRGDEQYF. The CDR3 DNA follows: TGTGCCAGCAGTTTCCGAGGGGACGAGCAGTACTTC.

This rearrangement joins TRBV27 to TRBJ1-2; possible D gene TRBD1, 5 bases. The CDR3 totals 14 residues. Germline values: CDR1 MNHEY, CDR2 SMNVEV (reference sequence). V lost 6 bases and J lost 4, with 15 bases in between. CDR3 residues: CASRRGVSSYGYTF. DNA of the CDR3: TGTGCCAGCAGAAGGGGTGTAAGCAGCTATGGCTACACCTTC.